The 22 T cell receptor beta chains presented below share a single source sample, sequenced in a study of cytomegalovirus exposure and HLA in healthy donors. 13 Jbeta primers and 60 Vbeta primers were used for the PCR. Sequencing was performed with immunoSEQ multiplex PCR; in TCRdb, only in-frame clones are kept and a portion is missing. There are 160,000 or so clones in the sample; roughly four fifths occur only once, and less than 5% lies in the top ten. The sequenced sample was PBMCs. These receptors all stem from a man in his fifties or sixties in good health and CMV-seropositive.

The V gene is TRBV9, the J gene TRBJ1-2, with 8 nucleotides matching TRBD1. V lost 0 bases, J lost 6 bases, and 7 bases stayed unmatched. Germline lookup yields CDR1 SGDLS and CDR2 YYNGEE. The CDR3 runs to 15 residues. CDR3 sequence (DNA): TGTGCCAGCAGCGTAGCTTTGGACAGGGACCATGGCTACACCTTC. This encodes CASSVALDRDHGYTF.

The genes are TRBV27 and TRBJ1-2; tentative D call: TRBD1 (6 bases). CDR1 is MNHEY and CDR2 is SMNVEV in the germline V gene (reference sequence). CDR3 length: 15 residues. V was clipped by 10 bases and J by 1 base, with 19 bases between them. The CDR3 loop reads CATSARGWGNYGYTF. In DNA form, the CDR3 reads TGTGCCACCTCGGCCAGGGGTTGGGGTAACTATGGCTACACCTTC.

This chain links TRBV6-5 with TRBJ2-5; D is unresolved. CDR3 length: 13 residues. Trimming left V 0 bases short and J 5 bases short, with 7 bases between. Germline values: CDR1 MNHEY, CDR2 SVGAGI. CDR3 amino acids: CASSYSSRETQYF. DNA of the CDR3: TGTGCCAGCAGTTACTCAAGTCGGGAGACCCAGTACTTC.

The gene calls are TRBV28 and TRBJ2-1; TRBD2 aligns across 13 bases. After removal of 10 bases from V and 6 bases from J, the junction contained 3 bases not matched to a gene. Germline CDR1 reads MDHEN; CDR2 reads SYDVKM. The CDR3 has 13 residues. CDR3 DNA sequence: TGTGCCACCCGACTAGCGGGAGGCAATGAGCAGTTCTTC. As protein: CATRLAGGNEQFF.

This clone was recorded once. This chain uses TRBV6-5 with TRBJ2-2, with D possibly TRBD1 on 6 matching bases. Trimming took 6 bases from V and 8 from J, leaving 16 bases between them. The CDR3 sequence is 14 residues long. CDR1 and CDR2 from the germline V gene are MNHEY and SVGAGI. Here the CDR3 reads CASRPPTGFGELFF. The CDR3 region has the DNA TGTGCCAGCAGGCCCCCGACAGGATTTGGGGAGCTGTTTTTT.

This clone was picked up a small number of times. V gene TRBV30 combines with J gene TRBJ1-2; the D gene is possibly TRBD1 (5 bases). This CDR3 spans 12 amino acids. Germline V gene data show CDR1 as GTSNPN and CDR2 as SVGIG (reference sequence). V was pared by 6 bases and J by 5 bases, with 13 bases between. CDR3 in amino acids: CACQEAGYGYTF. The CDR3 region has the DNA TGTGCCTGTCAGGAAGCAGGGTATGGCTACACCTTC.

The chain recombines TRBV5-5 with TRBJ2-1; 9 positions agree with TRBD1. The CDR3 is made up of 16 amino acids. Germline trimming cut 0 bases from V and 3 bases from J; bases unmatched to any gene: 4. CDR1 and CDR2 (germline): SGHKS, YYEKEE (reference sequence). The CDR3 DNA reads as TGTGCCAGCAGCTTGGAGGACAGGGGTTACTACAATGAGCAGTTCTTC. Protein sequence: CASSLEDRGYYNEQFF.

The CDR3 here is CAWRRPGQVYEQYF. The CDR3 nucleotides are TGTGCCTGGAGGAGACCGGGACAAGTCTACGAGCAGTACTTC. The chain links TRBV30 to TRBJ2-7, with D possibly matching TRBD1 (6 bases). CDR3 length: 14 residues. The germline gives CDR1 GTSNPN, CDR2 SVGIG (reference sequence). Trimming removed 3 bases from V and 3 bases from J, with 15 bases in between.

The rearrangement uses TRBV4-2 and TRBJ2-3; TRBD2 agrees at 7 bases. CDR1 and CDR2 (germline): LGHNA, YNFKEQ. Trimming at V came to 2 bases and at J to 1 base, leaving 12 bases not matched to a gene. The CDR3 runs to 18 residues. This CDR3 reads CASSQRWAGDTRTDTQYF. CDR3 sequence (DNA): TGTGCCAGCAGCCAACGGTGGGCGGGAGATACCCGCACAGATACGCAGTATTTT.

The chain combines TRBV11-3 with TRBJ2-5; perhaps TRBD2 as D (5 bases). V was clipped by 4 bases and J by 5 bases, with 14 bases between them. Germline CDR1 reads SGHNT; CDR2 reads YENEEA. CDR3 size: 14 residues. CDR3: CASSSREGGETQYF. The CDR3 DNA reads TGTGCCAGCAGCTCCCGCGAGGGCGGGGAGACCCAGTACTTC.

This clone has a single count. The chain uses TRBV5-5 and TRBJ2-7, with TRBD1 identical over 8 bases. Germline CDR1 SGHKS, CDR2 YYEKEE (reference sequence). The CDR3 is made up of 13 amino acids. V lost 4 bases and J lost 2; bases outside the gene matches: 2. This CDR3 reads CASSGGQAYEQYF. DNA for the CDR3: TGTGCCAGCAGCGGGGGACAGGCCTACGAGCAGTACTTC. The variable domain in full, with the rest retrieved from reference TRBV5-5 and TRBJ2-7, is DAGVTQSPTHLIKTRGQQVTLRCSPISGHKSVSWYQQVLGQGPQFIFQYYEKEERGRGNFPDRFSARQFPNYSSELNVNALLLGDSALYLCASSGGQAYEQYFGPGTRLTVT.

The V and J genes are TRBV10-1 and TRBJ1-1; no clear D. Germline V gene sequence: CDR1 WNHNN, CDR2 SYGVQD (reference sequence). There are 12 residues in the CDR3. Between the trimmed V and J ends, which lost 3 bases and 10 bases, there was a span of 12 bases. The CDR3 DNA reads as TGCGCCAGCAGTGATGAGGATCATGGAGCTTTCTTT. Encoded protein: CASSDEDHGAFF.

This sequence joins TRBV19 and TRBJ1-1; D uncertain. V was cut by 3 bases and J by 1 base, with 9 bases left in between. The germline V gene encodes CDR1 LNHDA and CDR2 SQIVND (reference sequence). CDR3 length: 14 amino acids. CDR3 sequence: CASSMGTPNTEAFF. The CDR3 coding sequence is TGTGCCAGTAGTATGGGCACCCCGAACACTGAAGCTTTCTTT.

The rearrangement links TRBV10-3 to TRBJ1-1; tentatively, D is TRBD1 (6 bases). In germline, CDR1 is ENHRY, CDR2 SYGVKD. CDR3 length: 19 amino acids. Trimming left V 0 bases short and J 1 base short, with 21 bases between. This CDR3 is CAISESKRDQQGRNTEAFF. CDR3 DNA sequence: TGTGCCATCAGTGAGTCTAAGCGAGATCAACAGGGACGGAACACTGAAGCTTTCTTT.

The chain has TRBV2 and TRBJ2-7; 10 bases line up with TRBD1. The V gene's germline CDR1 is SNHLY and CDR2 FYNNEI. The CDR3 contains 13 residues. After removal of 7 bases from V and 3 bases from J, the junction contained 3 bases not matched to a gene. Here the CDR3 reads CASKGQGLYEQYF. DNA of the CDR3: TGTGCCAGCAAGGGACAGGGGCTCTACGAGCAGTACTTC.

In its sample, this clone was seen a few times. The chain is built from TRBV5-6 and TRBJ1-1; 8 bases line up with TRBD1. Germline trimming cut 4 bases from V and 1 base from J; bases unmatched to any gene: 3. The length of the CDR3 is 14 residues. CDR1 SGHDT and CDR2 YYEEEE come from the germline V gene. This CDR3 is CASSRDRRNTEAFF. CDR3 bases: TGTGCCAGCAGCAGGGACAGGAGGAACACTGAAGCTTTCTTT.

This clone appeared once. V gene TRBV27 combines with J gene TRBJ2-3, with 9 nucleotides matching TRBD2. CDR1 and CDR2 (germline): MNHEY, SMNVEV (reference sequence). V lost 3 bases to trimming and J lost 3 bases; unmatched junction nucleotides: 4. The length of the CDR3 is 15 residues. CDR3 protein: CASSFLAGATDTQYF. CDR3 sequence (DNA): TGTGCCAGCAGTTTTTTAGCGGGAGCAACAGATACGCAGTATTTT.

V is TRBV30 and J is TRBJ2-1, with 8 bases matching TRBD1. The CDR3 runs 16 residues. Germline loops: CDR1 GTSNPN, CDR2 SVGIG (reference sequence). With V trimmed by 5 bases and J by 5 bases, 14 bases remained unmatched. The CDR3 spells CAWWAGNRGFNNEQFF. The DNA of the CDR3 is TGTGCCTGGTGGGCCGGCAACAGGGGGTTTAACAATGAGCAGTTCTTC.

CDR3 nucleotides: TGTGCCAGCAGCTTAATTGGGGGACAGAGCCTCTACGAGCAGTACTTC. This codes for CASSLIGGQSLYEQYF. This sequence joins TRBV27 and TRBJ2-7; the match to TRBD1 covers 7 bases. From germline, CDR1 is MNHEY and CDR2 SMNVEV (reference sequence). The CDR3 sequence is 16 residues long. J gave up 3 bases and V 6 bases, and 14 bases lay outside the gene matches.

In its sample, this clone was seen once. J is TRBJ1-5 and V is TRBV2, with D tentatively TRBD1 (5 bases). The CDR3 has 13 amino acids. V was cut by 7 bases and J by 4 bases, with 11 bases left in between. Germline loops: CDR1 SNHLY, CDR2 FYNNEI. The CDR3: CASTRDFNQPQHF. The CDR3 DNA reads TGTGCCAGCACCCGGGACTTTAATCAGCCCCAGCATTTT.

This clone appeared a single time. The chain joins TRBV11-2 to TRBJ2-3, with TRBD1 as a possible D gene (6 bases). Trimming cost V 5 bases and J 1 base, with 10 bases left between them. The CDR3 runs to 14 residues. Looked up from germline, CDR1 is SGHAT and CDR2 is FQNNGV. The CDR3 spells CASSRDTRTDTQYF. The CDR3 DNA reads TGTGCCAGCAGCCGGGACACCCGCACAGATACGCAGTATTTT.

This sequence joins TRBV28 and TRBJ2-1; TRBD1 aligns across 8 bases. The CDR3 extends over 14 amino acids. Germline CDR1 reads MDHEN; CDR2 reads SYDVKM. V lost 5 bases and J lost 7; bases outside the gene matches: 7. The CDR3 sequence is CASSPRQGRNEQFF. CDR3 DNA: TGTGCCAGCAGTCCGCGACAGGGGAGGAATGAGCAGTTCTTC. Full variable domain (remainder filled in from reference TRBV28 and TRBJ2-1): DVKVTQSSRYLVKRTGEKVFLECVQDMDHENMFWYRQDPGLGLRLIYFSYDVKMKEKGDIPEGYSVSREKKERFSLILESASTNQTSMYLCASSPRQGRNEQFFGPGTRLTVL.